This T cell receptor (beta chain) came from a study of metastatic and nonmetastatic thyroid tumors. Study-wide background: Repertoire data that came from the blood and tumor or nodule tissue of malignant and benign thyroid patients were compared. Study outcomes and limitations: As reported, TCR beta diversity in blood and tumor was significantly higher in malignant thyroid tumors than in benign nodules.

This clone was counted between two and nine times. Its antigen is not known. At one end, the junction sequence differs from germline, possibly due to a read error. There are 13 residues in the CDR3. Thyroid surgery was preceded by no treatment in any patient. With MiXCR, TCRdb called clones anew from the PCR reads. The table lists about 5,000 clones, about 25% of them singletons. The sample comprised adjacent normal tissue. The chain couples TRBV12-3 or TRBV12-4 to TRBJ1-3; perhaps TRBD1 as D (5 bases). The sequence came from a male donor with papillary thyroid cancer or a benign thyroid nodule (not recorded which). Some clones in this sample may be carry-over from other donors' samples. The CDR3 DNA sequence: TGTGCCATCAGTTTCGGGGGGAAAAACACCATATATTTT. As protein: CAISFGGKNTIYF.